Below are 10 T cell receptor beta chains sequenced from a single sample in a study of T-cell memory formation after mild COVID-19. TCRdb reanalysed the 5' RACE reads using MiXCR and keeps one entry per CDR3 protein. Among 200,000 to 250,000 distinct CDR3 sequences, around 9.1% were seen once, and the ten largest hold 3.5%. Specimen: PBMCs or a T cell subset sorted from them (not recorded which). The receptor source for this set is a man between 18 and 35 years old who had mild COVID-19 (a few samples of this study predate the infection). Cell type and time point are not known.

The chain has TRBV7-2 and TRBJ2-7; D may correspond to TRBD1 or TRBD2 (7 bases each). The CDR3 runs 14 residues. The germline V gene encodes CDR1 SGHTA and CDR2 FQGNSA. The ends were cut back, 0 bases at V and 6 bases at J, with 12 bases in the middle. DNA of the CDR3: TGTGCCAGCAGCTTAGCGTTCAGGGGGGGCGAGCAGTACTTC. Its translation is CASSLAFRGGEQYF.

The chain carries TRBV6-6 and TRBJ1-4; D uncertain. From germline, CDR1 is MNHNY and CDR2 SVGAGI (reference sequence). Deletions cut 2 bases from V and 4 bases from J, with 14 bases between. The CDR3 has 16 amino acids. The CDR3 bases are TGTGCCAGCAGTTACCCCAAGGGAGCTTTTAATGAAAAACTGTTTTTT. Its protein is CASSYPKGAFNEKLFF.

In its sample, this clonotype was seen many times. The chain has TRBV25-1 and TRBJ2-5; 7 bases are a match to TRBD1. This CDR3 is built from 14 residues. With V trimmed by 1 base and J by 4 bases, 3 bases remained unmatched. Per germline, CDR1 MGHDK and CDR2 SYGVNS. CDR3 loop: CASSEFYRGETQYF. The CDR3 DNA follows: TGTGCCAGCAGTGAATTTTACAGGGGAGAGACCCAGTACTTC.

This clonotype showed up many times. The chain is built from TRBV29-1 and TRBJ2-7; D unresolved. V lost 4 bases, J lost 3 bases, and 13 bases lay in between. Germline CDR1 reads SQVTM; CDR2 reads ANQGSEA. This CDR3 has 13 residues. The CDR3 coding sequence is TGCAGCGTTGGACCCAGTGGGGACTACGAGCAGTACTTC. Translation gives CSVGPSGDYEQYF.

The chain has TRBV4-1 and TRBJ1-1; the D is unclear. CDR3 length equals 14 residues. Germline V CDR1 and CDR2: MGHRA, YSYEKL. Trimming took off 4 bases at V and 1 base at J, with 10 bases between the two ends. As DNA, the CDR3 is TGCGCCAGCAGCCGGGCCGCACCGAACACTGAAGCTTTCTTT. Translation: CASSRAAPNTEAFF.

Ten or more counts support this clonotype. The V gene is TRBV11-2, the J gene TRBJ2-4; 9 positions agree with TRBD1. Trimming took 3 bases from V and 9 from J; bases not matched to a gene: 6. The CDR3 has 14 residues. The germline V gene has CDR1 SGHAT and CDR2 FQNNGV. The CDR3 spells CASSLEQGATIQYF. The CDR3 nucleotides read TGTGCCAGCAGCTTGGAACAGGGGGCGACCATTCAGTACTTC.

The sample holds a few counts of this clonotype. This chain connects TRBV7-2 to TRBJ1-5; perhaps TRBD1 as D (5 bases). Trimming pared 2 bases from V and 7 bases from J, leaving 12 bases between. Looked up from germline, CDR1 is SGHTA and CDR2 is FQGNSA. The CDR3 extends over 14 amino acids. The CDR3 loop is CASSLMQGGQPQHF. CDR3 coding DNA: TGTGCCAGCAGCTTAATGCAGGGAGGCCAGCCCCAGCATTTT.

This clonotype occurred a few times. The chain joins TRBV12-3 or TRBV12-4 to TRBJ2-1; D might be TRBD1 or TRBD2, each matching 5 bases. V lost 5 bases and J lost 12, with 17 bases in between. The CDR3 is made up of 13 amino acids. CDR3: CASSPGRETGQFF. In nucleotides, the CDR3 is TGTGCCAGCAGTCCGGGACGCGAGACTGGGCAGTTCTTC.

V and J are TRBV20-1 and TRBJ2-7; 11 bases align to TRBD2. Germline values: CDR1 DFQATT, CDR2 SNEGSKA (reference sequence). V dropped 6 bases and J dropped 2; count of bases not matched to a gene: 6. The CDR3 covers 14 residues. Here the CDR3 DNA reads TGCAGTGCCACGACTAGCGGGGCCCCCTACGAGCAGTACTTC. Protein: CSATTSGAPYEQYF.

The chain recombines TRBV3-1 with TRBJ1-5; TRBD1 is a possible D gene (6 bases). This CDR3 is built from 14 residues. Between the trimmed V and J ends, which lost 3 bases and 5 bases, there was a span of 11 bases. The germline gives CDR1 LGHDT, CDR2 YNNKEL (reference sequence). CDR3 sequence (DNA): TGTGCCAGCAGCCAGGGGGACACCGATCAGCCCCAGCATTTT. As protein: CASSQGDTDQPQHF.